These T cell receptor beta chains were read from a single sample in a study of OX40 agonist ivuxolimab in advanced cancers. The data were produced by immunoSEQ multiplex PCR, yet TCRdb's version contains in-frame clones alone and is incomplete. In the table there are 65,000 to 90,000 clones, about 90% of which are singletons. The specimen was CD4+ or CD8+ T cells sorted from blood, collected in a trial of the OX40 agonist ivuxolimab. The receptors shown here come from an adult with an advanced solid tumor such as melanoma, head and neck, liver or kidney cancer. The CDR3 runs from the conserved cysteine through the conserved F or W. Each record gives: J gene, clone size, V gene, D gene, CDR3 DNA, CDR3 protein. A D gene is named only where the DNA matches it firmly. A clone size is listed for some rows: how often the clone was seen (once, few, many), or a class if it is expanded.

J gene: TRBJ1-2
clone size: NA
V gene: TRBV6-1
D gene: TRBD1
CDR3 DNA: TGTGCCAGCTACAGGGGGGAGGGATATGGCTACACCTTC
CDR3 protein: CASYRGEGYGYTF

J gene: TRBJ2-7
clone size: NA
V gene: TRBV2
D gene: TRBD1
CDR3 DNA: TGTGCCAGCAGACACGGGACAGCAGGTTACGAGCAGTACTTC
CDR3 protein: CASRHGTAGYEQYF

J gene: TRBJ2-7
clone size: NA
V gene: TRBV11-2
D gene: NA
CDR3 DNA: TGTGCCAGCAGCTTAGTGGCGAGCTCCTACGAGCAGTACTTC
CDR3 protein: CASSLVASSYEQYF

J gene: TRBJ2-3
clone size: NA
V gene: TRBV6-5
D gene: TRBD1
CDR3 DNA: TGTGCCAGCAGTATCCGGGACAGGGGGCCGAAGCAGTATTTT
CDR3 protein: CASSIRDRGPKQYF

J gene: TRBJ2-1
clone size: NA
V gene: TRBV5-6
D gene: NA
CDR3 DNA: TGTGCCAGCAGCTTGGCGGGGGGCAGCCCCTTCGATGAGCAGTTCTTC
CDR3 protein: CASSLAGGSPFDEQFF

J gene: TRBJ2-2
clone size: NA
V gene: TRBV6-5
D gene: TRBD1
CDR3 DNA: TGTGCCAGCAGTTACCAGGGGGTAACCGGGGAGCTGTTTTTT
CDR3 protein: CASSYQGVTGELFF

J gene: TRBJ2-7
clone size: once
V gene: TRBV7-9
D gene: NA
CDR3 DNA: TGTGCCAGCAGCTTAAACCGGGGCCGCCTGCGGGAGCAGTACTTC
CDR3 protein: CASSLNRGRLREQYF

J gene: TRBJ1-4
clone size: NA
V gene: TRBV15
D gene: NA
CDR3 DNA: TGTGCCACCAGCAGAGAGGGCCGTAATGAAAAACTGTTTTTT
CDR3 protein: CATSREGRNEKLFF

J gene: TRBJ2-1
clone size: NA
V gene: TRBV9
D gene: TRBD2
CDR3 DNA: TGTGCCAGCAGCGTCTCCTCCGGGACTAGCGGCGTTTATGAGCAGTTCTTC
CDR3 protein: CASSVSSGTSGVYEQFF

J gene: TRBJ1-4
clone size: NA
V gene: TRBV7-9
D gene: NA
CDR3 DNA: TGTGCCAGCAGCTTCCAGGGGTTCGGAGAAAAACTGTTTTTT
CDR3 protein: CASSFQGFGEKLFF

J gene: TRBJ1-5
clone size: NA
V gene: TRBV2
D gene: NA
CDR3 DNA: TGTGCCAGCAGTGACACAGGAGGTAGCAATCAGCCCCAGCATTTT
CDR3 protein: CASSDTGGSNQPQHF

J gene: TRBJ2-7
clone size: NA
V gene: TRBV6-1
D gene: NA
CDR3 DNA: TGTGCCAGCGGCTTGACAGAATCCTACGAGCAGTACTTC
CDR3 protein: CASGLTESYEQYF

J gene: TRBJ2-7
clone size: NA
V gene: TRBV10-2
D gene: NA
CDR3 DNA: TGCGCCAGCAGTCTACAGGGTGGCGAGCAGTACTTC
CDR3 protein: CASSLQGGEQYF

J gene: TRBJ2-6
clone size: NA
V gene: TRBV6-1
D gene: NA
CDR3 DNA: TGTGCCAGCAAATTAGGACTCTCTGGGGCCAACGTCCTGACTTTC
CDR3 protein: CASKLGLSGANVLTF

J gene: TRBJ2-7
clone size: NA
V gene: TRBV10-3
D gene: NA
CDR3 DNA: TGTGCCATCAGTGAGGGGCTGACAGTTAAGGCCTACGAGCAGTACTTC
CDR3 protein: CAISEGLTVKAYEQYF

J gene: TRBJ2-7
clone size: NA
V gene: TRBV7-9
D gene: NA
CDR3 DNA: TGTGCCAGCAGCTTAGCGAGGTCTGGCTCCTACGAGCAGTACTTC
CDR3 protein: CASSLARSGSYEQYF

J gene: TRBJ1-3
clone size: NA
V gene: TRBV4-1
D gene: NA
CDR3 DNA: TGCGCCAGCAGTCACAGTGACCCAGGGAGCTCTGGAAACACCATATATTTT
CDR3 protein: CASSHSDPGSSGNTIYF

J gene: TRBJ2-3
clone size: NA
V gene: TRBV10-3
D gene: NA
CDR3 DNA: TGTGCCACCGCACCGGGGCGAACGAACACAGATACGCAGTATTTT
CDR3 protein: CATAPGRTNTDTQYF

J gene: TRBJ2-7
clone size: NA
V gene: TRBV5-1
D gene: NA
CDR3 DNA: TGCGCCAGCAGCTTGGAGACAGGATTATCCTACGAGCAGTACTTC
CDR3 protein: CASSLETGLSYEQYF

J gene: TRBJ2-1
clone size: NA
V gene: TRBV9
D gene: TRBD1
CDR3 DNA: TGTGCCAGCACGCAAGCTGGGACAGGGCCCTACAATGAGCAGTTCTTC
CDR3 protein: CASTQAGTGPYNEQFF

J gene: TRBJ1-1
clone size: NA
V gene: TRBV5-1
D gene: TRBD1
CDR3 DNA: TGCGCCAGCAGCCCAGGGACAGGGGGCGGACTGGGGAGCACTGAAGCTTTCTTT
CDR3 protein: CASSPGTGGGLGSTEAFF

J gene: TRBJ2-7
clone size: NA
V gene: TRBV10-3
D gene: NA
CDR3 DNA: TGTGCCATCAGTGAACGGGTAGATGGGAGTTCCCACGAGCAGTACTTC
CDR3 protein: CAISERVDGSSHEQYF

J gene: TRBJ1-2
clone size: few
V gene: TRBV5-1
D gene: TRBD1
CDR3 DNA: TGCGCCAGCAGTTCGGGAGGGACAGGACTTCACGGCTACACCTTC
CDR3 protein: CASSSGGTGLHGYTF

J gene: TRBJ2-3
clone size: NA
V gene: TRBV29-1
D gene: TRBD2
CDR3 DNA: TGCAGCGTTGCAACTAGCGGCACAGATACGCAGTATTTT
CDR3 protein: CSVATSGTDTQYF

J gene: TRBJ1-4
clone size: NA
V gene: TRBV27
D gene: TRBD1
CDR3 DNA: TGTGCCAGCAGCCGCCGGGGACAGCTTAATGAAAAACTGTTTTTT
CDR3 protein: CASSRRGQLNEKLFF

J gene: TRBJ1-4
clone size: NA
V gene: TRBV4-1
D gene: TRBD1
CDR3 DNA: TGCGCCAGCAGCCATGCAGGGGGCATCGGTAATGAAAAACTGTTTTTT
CDR3 protein: CASSHAGGIGNEKLFF